The 23 T cell receptor beta chains listed next were all sequenced from one sample in a study of shared clonotypes between healthy human individuals. Here immunoSEQ multiplex PCR was the method, and the copy in TCRdb shows in-frame clones only, minus some. In the table there are about 1.4 million clones, approximately 97% of which are singletons. Sequenced input: naive CD4+ T cells sorted from blood. Described subset: CD45RA+ positively selected. The receptors were gathered from a man younger than 45 in good health.

This clone appeared a few times. The chain combines TRBV5-6 with TRBJ1-2; D call uncertain. Trimming left V 4 bases short and J 4 bases short, with 11 bases between. CDR1 and CDR2 from the germline V gene are SGHDT and YYEEEE. The CDR3 is 13 amino acids. The CDR3 protein is CASSPGRGYGYTF. In DNA, the CDR3 is TGTGCCAGCAGCCCGGGGAGAGGCTATGGCTACACCTTC.

To note about this clone: The junction shows a germline mismatch at one end, possibly a read error. The chain recombines TRBV9 with TRBJ2-5; 9 bases agree with TRBD1. In germline, CDR1 is SGDLS, CDR2 YYNGEE. This CDR3 is 17 amino acids long. The CDR3 region is CASSDRWDRAFQGTQYF. In nucleotides, the CDR3 is TGTGCCAGCAGCGACCGATGGGACAGGGCTTTCCAAGGGACCCAGTACTTC.

The chain uses TRBV7-9 and TRBJ2-3, with TRBD2 as a possible D gene (6 bases). This CDR3 comprises 16 residues. Trimming shortened V by 0 bases and J by 0 bases, and 10 bases separated the two germline ends. Germline CDR1 is SEHNR and CDR2 is FQNEAQ (reference sequence). The CDR3: CASSLAVAVSTDTQYF. CDR3 DNA: TGTGCCAGCAGCTTAGCCGTAGCGGTAAGCACAGATACGCAGTATTTT.

This CDR3 reads CASSELGGTPPYEQYF. The CDR3 coding sequence is TGTGCCAGCAGTGAGCTCGGGGGGACTCCTCCCTACGAGCAGTACTTC. The chain combines TRBV6-1 with TRBJ2-5, with 7 bases identical to TRBD2. The DNA end lines up better with TRBJ2-7; the J call may be wrong. The length of the CDR3 is 16 residues. Germline CDR1 is MNHNS and CDR2 is SASEGT.

The CDR3 DNA sequence: TGTGCCAGCAGCCCCCTAGTAAGTTCTGTGACAGATACGCAGTATTTT. Translation: CASSPLVSSVTDTQYF. V is TRBV7-9 and J is TRBJ2-3; D call uncertain. The CDR3 has 16 residues. Germline CDR1 is SEHNR and CDR2 is FQNEAQ (reference sequence). V lost 5 bases to trimming and J lost 3 bases, with 18 bases between them.

Written as DNA, the CDR3 is TGTGCCAGCATGATAAGGGTGGGGGCAGAGACCCAGTACTTC. Amino acids: CASMIRVGAETQYF. This chain uses TRBV27 with TRBJ2-5, with D possibly being TRBD1 (6 bases). Trimming pared 7 bases from V and 4 bases from J, leaving 16 bases between. The CDR3 extends over 14 amino acids. The germline V gene has CDR1 MNHEY and CDR2 SMNVEV (reference sequence).

With respect to this clone: The same CDR3 arises from other DNA sequences in this sample as well. This sequence joins TRBV28 and TRBJ2-7, with D perhaps TRBD2 (6 bases). CDR1 is MDHEN, CDR2 SYDVKM, per germline. The CDR3 runs to 15 residues. Trimming took off 1 base at V and 0 bases at J, with 10 bases between the two ends. This CDR3 reads CASSLSGGISYEQYF. CDR3 nucleotide sequence: TGTGCCAGCAGTTTATCAGGCGGGATCTCCTACGAGCAGTACTTC.

Turning to this clone: In the same sample, other DNA sequences code for this CDR3. This chain connects TRBV7-6 to TRBJ2-5; unclear D gene. V was trimmed by 0 bases and J by 4 bases, leaving 6 bases between them. Germline V gives CDR1 SGHVS, CDR2 FNYEAQ. This CDR3 spans 13 amino acids. The CDR3 DNA reads TGTGCCAGCAGCTTAGCCCCCCGAGAGACCCAGTACTTC. Protein sequence: CASSLAPRETQYF.

The genes are TRBV9 and TRBJ1-1; possible D gene TRBD1, 6 bases. The CDR3 is 18 residues long. Germline V gives CDR1 SGDLS, CDR2 YYNGEE. V lost 0 bases, J lost 4 bases, and 22 bases lay in between. The CDR3 spells CASSVAASQGAQGTEAFF. The CDR3 DNA reads as TGTGCCAGCAGCGTAGCGGCATCACAGGGTGCCCAGGGCACTGAAGCTTTCTTT.

The chain carries TRBV19 and TRBJ2-3; 10 nucleotides line up with TRBD1. Germline V gene data show CDR1 as LNHDA and CDR2 as SQIVND (reference sequence). With 4 bases clipped from V and 0 bases from J, the junction kept 4 bases outside the gene matches. CDR3 length: 16 residues. The CDR3 is CASSTGQGPSTDTQYF. In DNA, the CDR3 is TGTGCCAGTAGTACGGGACAGGGGCCGAGCACAGATACGCAGTATTTT.

The chain combines TRBV15 with TRBJ1-5; D gene unclear. The V gene lost 1 base and the J gene lost 5 bases, with 9 bases spanning the gap. Germline V gene lookup returns CDR1 LNHNV and CDR2 YYDKDF (reference sequence). The CDR3 runs to 14 residues. The CDR3 bases are TGTGCCACCAGCAGAGGGAGGTGGGATCAGCCCCAGCATTTT. Protein: CATSRGRWDQPQHF. Drawing the rest from reference TRBV15 and TRBJ1-5, the complete variable domain is DAMVIQNPRYQVTQFGKPVTLSCSQTLNHNVMYWYQQKSSQAPKLLFHYYDKDFNNEADTPDNFQSRRPNTSFCFLDIRSPGLGDTAMYLCATSRGRWDQPQHFGDGTRLSIL.

The rearrangement uses TRBV18 and TRBJ2-3; no reliable D call. Germline V gene sequence: CDR1 KGHSH, CDR2 LQKENI. The CDR3 spans 16 residues. The ends were cut back, 0 bases at V and 0 bases at J, with 10 bases in the middle. The CDR3 sequence: CASSPPFSHSTDTQYF. The CDR3 bases are TGTGCCAGCTCACCACCTTTCAGTCATAGCACAGATACGCAGTATTTT.

CDR3 sequence (DNA): TGTGCCAGCAGCTTAGGGGGCCCCGGGGAAAAACTGTTTTTT. Its protein is CASSLGGPGEKLFF. This chain joins TRBV7-2 and TRBJ1-4; D may be TRBD1 (5 bases). CDR1 and CDR2 (germline): SGHTA, FQGNSA. The CDR3 extends over 14 amino acids. Between the trimmed V and J ends, which lost 1 base and 8 bases, there was a span of 11 bases.

The V and J genes are TRBV30 and TRBJ2-7; 7 positions agree with TRBD2. This CDR3 contains 15 residues. With 4 bases clipped from V and 2 bases from J, the junction kept 11 bases outside the gene matches. CDR1 GTSNPN and CDR2 SVGIG come from the germline V gene (reference sequence). The CDR3 sequence is CAWTPGLAAPYEQYF. For the CDR3, the DNA is TGTGCCTGGACCCCGGGGCTAGCGGCTCCCTACGAGCAGTACTTC.

V and J are TRBV11-3 and TRBJ2-1; D gene unclear. The CDR3 extends over 15 amino acids. Trimming left V 1 base short and J 6 bases short, with 13 bases between. Germline V lookup: CDR1 SGHNT, CDR2 YENEEA. The CDR3 is CASSLGGWRSNEQFF. Here the CDR3 DNA reads TGTGCCAGCAGCTTAGGGGGATGGCGTTCCAATGAGCAGTTCTTC. Combining the CDR3 with reference TRBV11-3 and TRBJ2-1 gives the whole variable domain EAGVVQSPRYKIIEKKQPVAFWCNPISGHNTLYWYLQNLGQGPELLIRYENEEAVDDSQLPKDRFSAERLKGVDSTLKIQPAELGDSAVYLCASSLGGWRSNEQFFGPGTRLTVL.

The V and J genes are TRBV9 and TRBJ1-2; D is uncertain. This CDR3 comprises 16 residues. V was shortened by 3 bases and J by 8 bases, with 23 bases between the two germline ends. Per germline, CDR1 SGDLS and CDR2 YYNGEE. The CDR3 reads CASSASAGSPLGGYTF. The CDR3 nucleotides read TGTGCCAGCAGCGCATCAGCTGGAAGCCCTTTGGGGGGCTACACCTTC.

The chain carries TRBV28 and TRBJ2-7, with 8 bases fitting TRBD2. The CDR3 is 14 residues long. Unmatched junction bases numbered 6, after V lost 8 bases and J lost 0 bases. The germline gives CDR1 MDHEN, CDR2 SYDVKM. The chain's CDR3 is CASAPSGSSYEQYF. CDR3 DNA: TGTGCCAGCGCTCCGAGCGGGAGCTCCTACGAGCAGTACTTC.

The rearrangement uses TRBV10-2 and TRBJ1-5; the D gene is possibly TRBD1 (6 bases). The CDR3 consists of 13 residues. The germline V and J ends were trimmed by 6 bases and 9 bases, with 15 bases remaining between them. From germline, CDR1 is WSHSY and CDR2 SAAADI. Here the CDR3 DNA reads TGCGCCAGCAGGGGGGCCCCAGCGGGGCCCCAGCATTTT. As protein: CASRGAPAGPQHF.

The genes are TRBV7-6 and TRBJ2-7, with 9 bases fitting TRBD2. The CDR3 contains 18 residues. Germline-derived CDR1 and CDR2 are SGHVS and FNYEAQ. With 5 bases clipped from V and 3 bases from J, the junction kept 17 bases outside the gene matches. CDR3 amino acids: CASSRREASGTVVYEQYF. DNA of the CDR3: TGTGCCAGCAGCAGAAGGGAGGCTAGCGGGACTGTCGTCTACGAGCAGTACTTC.

The chain couples TRBV14 to TRBJ2-7, with D hard to call. The germline V and J ends were trimmed by 1 base and 5 bases, with 6 bases remaining between them. Germline V gene lookup returns CDR1 SGHDN and CDR2 FVKESK. This CDR3 contains 12 residues. The CDR3 reads CASSQVHNEQYF. CDR3 bases: TGTGCCAGCAGCCAAGTACATAACGAGCAGTACTTC.

The gene calls are TRBV18 and TRBJ1-2; D ambiguous. Germline V gene data show CDR1 as KGHSH and CDR2 as LQKENI. There are 13 residues in the CDR3. The germline V and J ends were trimmed by 2 bases and 8 bases, with 12 bases remaining between them. In DNA, the CDR3 is TGTGCCAGCTCACCAGTCGACAACCAGGGCTACACCTTC. Its protein product is CASSPVDNQGYTF.

The chain links TRBV6-1 to TRBJ2-7; 9 bases line up with TRBD2. Germline assignment: CDR1 MNHNS and CDR2 SASEGT. CDR3 size: 13 residues. J gave up 2 bases and V 11 bases, and 7 bases lay outside the gene matches. The CDR3 region is CAARSSGTYEQYF. The CDR3 coding sequence is TGTGCCGCAAGGTCTAGCGGGACCTACGAGCAGTACTTC.

CDR3 protein: CASSQNFGNEKLFF. CDR3 nucleotides: TGTGCCAGCAGTCAGAACTTCGGTAATGAAAAACTGTTTTTT. The V and J genes are TRBV2 and TRBJ1-4; no clear D. This CDR3 region has 14 residues. V was trimmed by 5 bases and J by 4 bases, leaving 11 bases between them. CDR1 is SNHLY, CDR2 FYNNEI, per germline. Drawing the rest from reference TRBV2 and TRBJ1-4, the complete variable domain is EPEVTQTPSHQVTQMGQEVILRCVPISNHLYFYWYRQILGQKVEFLVSFYNNEISEKSEIFDDQFSVERPDGSNFTLKIRSTKLEDSAMYFCASSQNFGNEKLFFGSGTQLSVL.